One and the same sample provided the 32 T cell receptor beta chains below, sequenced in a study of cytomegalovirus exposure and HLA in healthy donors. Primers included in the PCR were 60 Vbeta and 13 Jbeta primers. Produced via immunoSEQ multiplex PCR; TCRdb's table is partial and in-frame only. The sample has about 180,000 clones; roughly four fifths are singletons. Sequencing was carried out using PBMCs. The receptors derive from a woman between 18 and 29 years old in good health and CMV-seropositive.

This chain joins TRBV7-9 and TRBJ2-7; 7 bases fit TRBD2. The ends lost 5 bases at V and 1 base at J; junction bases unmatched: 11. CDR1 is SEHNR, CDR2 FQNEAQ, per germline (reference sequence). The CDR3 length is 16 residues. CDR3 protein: CASSPTLASGSYEQYF. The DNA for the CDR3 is TGTGCCAGCAGCCCCACGTTGGCTAGCGGATCCTACGAGCAGTACTTC. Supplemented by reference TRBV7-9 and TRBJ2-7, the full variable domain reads DTGVSQNPRHKITKRGQNVTFRCDPISEHNRLYWYRQTLGQGPEFLTYFQNEAQLEKSRLLSDRFSAERPKGSFSTLEIQRTEQGDSAMYLCASSPTLASGSYEQYFGPGTRLTVT.

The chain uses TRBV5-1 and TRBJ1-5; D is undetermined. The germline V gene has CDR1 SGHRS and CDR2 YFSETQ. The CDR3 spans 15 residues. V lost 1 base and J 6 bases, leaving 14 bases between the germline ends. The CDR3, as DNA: TGCGCCAGCAGCTTGTCATACAGTAAAGCTCAGCCCCAGCATTTT. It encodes CASSLSYSKAQPQHF. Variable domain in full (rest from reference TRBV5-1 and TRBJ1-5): KAGVTQTPRYLIKTRGQQVTLSCSPISGHRSVSWYQQTPGQGLQFLFEYFSETQRNKGNFPGRFSGRQFSNSRSEMNVSTLELGDSALYLCASSLSYSKAQPQHFGDGTRLSIL.

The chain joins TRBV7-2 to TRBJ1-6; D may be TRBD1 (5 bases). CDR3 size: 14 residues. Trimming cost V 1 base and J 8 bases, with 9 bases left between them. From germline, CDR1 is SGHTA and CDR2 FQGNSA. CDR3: CASSLVPGDSPLHF. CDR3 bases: TGTGCCAGCAGCTTAGTGCCGGGGGATTCACCCCTCCACTTT. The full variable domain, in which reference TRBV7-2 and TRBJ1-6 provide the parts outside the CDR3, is GAGVSQSPSNKVTEKGKDVELRCDPISGHTALYWYRQSLGQGLEFLIYFQGNSAPDKSGLPSDRFSAERTGGSVSTLTIQRTQQEDSAVYLCASSLVPGDSPLHFGNGTRLTVT.

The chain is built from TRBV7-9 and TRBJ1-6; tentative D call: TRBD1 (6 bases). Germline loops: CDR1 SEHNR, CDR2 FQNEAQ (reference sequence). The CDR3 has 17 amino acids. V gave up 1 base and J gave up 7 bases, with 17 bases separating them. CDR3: CASSLDPGQGSNSPLHF. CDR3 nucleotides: TGTGCCAGCAGCTTAGACCCGGGGCAGGGGTCCAATTCACCCCTCCACTTT.

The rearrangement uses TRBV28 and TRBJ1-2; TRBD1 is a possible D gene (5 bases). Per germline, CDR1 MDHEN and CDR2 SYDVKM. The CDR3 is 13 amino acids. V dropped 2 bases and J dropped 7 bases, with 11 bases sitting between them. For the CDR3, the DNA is TGTGCCAGCAGTTTACGGGGGGAGGGTGGCTACACCTTC. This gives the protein CASSLRGEGGYTF.

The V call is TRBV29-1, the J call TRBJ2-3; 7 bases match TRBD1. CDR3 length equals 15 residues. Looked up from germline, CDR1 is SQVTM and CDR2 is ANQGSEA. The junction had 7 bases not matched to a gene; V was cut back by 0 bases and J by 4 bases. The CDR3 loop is CSVEDPRQGPDTQYF. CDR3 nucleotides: TGCAGCGTTGAAGATCCCAGACAGGGCCCAGATACGCAGTATTTT.

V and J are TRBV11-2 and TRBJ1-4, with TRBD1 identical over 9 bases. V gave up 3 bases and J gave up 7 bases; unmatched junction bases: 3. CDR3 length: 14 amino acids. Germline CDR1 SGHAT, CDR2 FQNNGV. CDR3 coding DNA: TGTGCCAGCAGCTTCGGGACAGGGCTTGAAAAACTGTTTTTT. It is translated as CASSFGTGLEKLFF.

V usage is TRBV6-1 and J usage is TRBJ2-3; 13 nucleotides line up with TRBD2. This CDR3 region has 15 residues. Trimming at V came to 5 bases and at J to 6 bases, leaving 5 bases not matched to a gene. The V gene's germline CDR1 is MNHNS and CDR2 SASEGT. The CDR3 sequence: CASSTLAGGRDTQYF. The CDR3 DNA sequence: TGTGCCAGCAGTACACTAGCGGGGGGGAGGGATACGCAGTATTTT.

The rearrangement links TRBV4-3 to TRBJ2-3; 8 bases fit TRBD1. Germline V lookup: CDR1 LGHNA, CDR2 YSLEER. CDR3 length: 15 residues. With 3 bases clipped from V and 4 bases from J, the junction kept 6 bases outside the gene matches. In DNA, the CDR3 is TGCGCCAGCAGCCAGGGACAGGCGGATTCAGATACGCAGTATTTT. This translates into CASSQGQADSDTQYF.

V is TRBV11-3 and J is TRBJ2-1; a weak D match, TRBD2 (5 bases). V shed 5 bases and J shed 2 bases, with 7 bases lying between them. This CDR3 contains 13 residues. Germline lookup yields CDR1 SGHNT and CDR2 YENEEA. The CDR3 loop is CASSLGAYNEQFF. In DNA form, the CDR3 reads TGTGCCAGCAGCCTCGGGGCCTACAATGAGCAGTTCTTC. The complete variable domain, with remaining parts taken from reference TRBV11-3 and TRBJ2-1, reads EAGVVQSPRYKIIEKKQPVAFWCNPISGHNTLYWYLQNLGQGPELLIRYENEEAVDDSQLPKDRFSAERLKGVDSTLKIQPAELGDSAVYLCASSLGAYNEQFFGPGTRLTVL.

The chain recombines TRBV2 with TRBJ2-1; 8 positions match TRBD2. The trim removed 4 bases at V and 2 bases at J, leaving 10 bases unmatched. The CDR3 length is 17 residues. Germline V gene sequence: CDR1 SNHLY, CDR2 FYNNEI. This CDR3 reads CASSATGTSGPYNEQFF. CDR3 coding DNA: TGTGCCAGCAGTGCTACCGGGACTAGTGGGCCCTACAATGAGCAGTTCTTC. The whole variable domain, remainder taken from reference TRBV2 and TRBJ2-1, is EPEVTQTPSHQVTQMGQEVILRCVPISNHLYFYWYRQILGQKVEFLVSFYNNEISEKSEIFDDQFSVERPDGSNFTLKIRSTKLEDSAMYFCASSATGTSGPYNEQFFGPGTRLTVL.

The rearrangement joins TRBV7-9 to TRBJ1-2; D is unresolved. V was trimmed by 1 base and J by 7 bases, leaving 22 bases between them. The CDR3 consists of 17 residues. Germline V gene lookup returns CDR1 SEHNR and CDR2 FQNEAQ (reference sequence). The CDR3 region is CASSLVAGKVDGVGYTF. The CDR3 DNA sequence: TGTGCCAGCAGCTTAGTAGCGGGGAAGGTTGACGGGGTTGGCTACACCTTC.

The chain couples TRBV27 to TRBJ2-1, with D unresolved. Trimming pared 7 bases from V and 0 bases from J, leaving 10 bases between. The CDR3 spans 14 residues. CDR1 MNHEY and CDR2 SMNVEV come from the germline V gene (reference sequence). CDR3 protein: CASMQLSSYNEQFF. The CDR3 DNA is TGTGCCAGCATGCAACTGAGCTCCTACAATGAGCAGTTCTTC.

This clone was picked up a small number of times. CDR3 amino acids: CASSPRGGDQETQYF. DNA for the CDR3: TGTGCCAGCTCACCACGAGGGGGAGACCAAGAGACCCAGTACTTC. The chain uses TRBV18 and TRBJ2-5, with a tentative D call TRBD1 (6 bases). The length of the CDR3 is 15 residues. The V end was cut by 1 base, the J end by 0 bases, with 9 bases between. Germline CDR1 KGHSH, CDR2 LQKENI. Full variable domain (missing parts from reference TRBV18 and TRBJ2-5): NAGVMQNPRHLVRRRGQEARLRCSPMKGHSHVYWYRQLPEEGLKFMVYLQKENIIDESGMPKERFSAEFPKEGPSILRIQQVVRGDSAAYFCASSPRGGDQETQYFGPGTRLLVL.

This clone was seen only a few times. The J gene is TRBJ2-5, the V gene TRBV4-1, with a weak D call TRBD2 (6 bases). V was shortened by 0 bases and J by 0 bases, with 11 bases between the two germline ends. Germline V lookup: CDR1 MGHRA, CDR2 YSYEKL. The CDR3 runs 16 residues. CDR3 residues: CASSQDGLAYQETQYF. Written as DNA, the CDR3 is TGCGCCAGCAGCCAAGATGGCCTAGCGTACCAAGAGACCCAGTACTTC.

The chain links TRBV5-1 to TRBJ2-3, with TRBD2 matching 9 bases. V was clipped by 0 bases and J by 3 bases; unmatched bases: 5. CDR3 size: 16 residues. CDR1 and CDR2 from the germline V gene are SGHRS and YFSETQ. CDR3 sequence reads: CASSLEGLAVTDTQYF. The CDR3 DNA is TGCGCCAGCAGCTTGGAGGGACTAGCTGTAACAGATACGCAGTATTTT.

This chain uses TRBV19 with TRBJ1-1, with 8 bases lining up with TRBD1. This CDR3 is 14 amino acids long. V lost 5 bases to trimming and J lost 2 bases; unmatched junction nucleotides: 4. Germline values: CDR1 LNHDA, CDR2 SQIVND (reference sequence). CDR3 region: CASSRDRGNTEAFF. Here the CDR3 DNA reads TGTGCCAGTAGTCGAGACAGGGGTAACACTGAAGCTTTCTTT.

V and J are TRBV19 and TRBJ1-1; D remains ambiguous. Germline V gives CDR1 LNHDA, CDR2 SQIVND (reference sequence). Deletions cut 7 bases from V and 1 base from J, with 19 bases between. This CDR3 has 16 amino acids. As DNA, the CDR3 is TGTGCCAGTAATGGGCTCTACGCAGAAAAGAACACTGAAGCTTTCTTT. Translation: CASNGLYAEKNTEAFF.

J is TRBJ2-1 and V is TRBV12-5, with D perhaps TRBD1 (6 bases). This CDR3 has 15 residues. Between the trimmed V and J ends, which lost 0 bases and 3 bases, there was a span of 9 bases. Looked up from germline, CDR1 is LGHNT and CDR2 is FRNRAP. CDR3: CASGLVQGGYNEQFF. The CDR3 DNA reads TGTGCTAGTGGTTTGGTCCAAGGGGGCTACAATGAGCAGTTCTTC. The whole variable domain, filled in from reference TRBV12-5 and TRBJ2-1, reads DARVTQTPRHKVTEMGQEVTMRCQPILGHNTVFWYRQTMMQGLELLAYFRNRAPLDDSGMPKDRFSAEMPDATLATLKIQPSEPRDSAVYFCASGLVQGGYNEQFFGPGTRLTVL.

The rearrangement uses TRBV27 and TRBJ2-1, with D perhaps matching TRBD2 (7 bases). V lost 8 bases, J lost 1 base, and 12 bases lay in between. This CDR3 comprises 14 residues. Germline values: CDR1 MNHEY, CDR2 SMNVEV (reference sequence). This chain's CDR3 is CASSEGGSYNEQFF. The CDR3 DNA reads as TGTGCCAGCTCCGAGGGGGGGTCCTACAATGAGCAGTTCTTC.

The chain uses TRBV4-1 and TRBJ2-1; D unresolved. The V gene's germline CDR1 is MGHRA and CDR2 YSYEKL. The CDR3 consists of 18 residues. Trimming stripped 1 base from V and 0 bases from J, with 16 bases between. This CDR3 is CASSQGLAITNSYNEQFF. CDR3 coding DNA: TGCGCCAGCAGCCAAGGCTTAGCCATAACCAACTCCTACAATGAGCAGTTCTTC.

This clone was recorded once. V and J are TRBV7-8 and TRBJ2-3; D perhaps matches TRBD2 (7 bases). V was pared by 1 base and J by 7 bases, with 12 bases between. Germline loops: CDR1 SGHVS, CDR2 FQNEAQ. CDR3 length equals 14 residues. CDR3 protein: CASSLEGGGYTQYF. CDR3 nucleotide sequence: TGTGCCAGCAGCTTAGAAGGGGGGGGGTATACGCAGTATTTT.

The CDR3 region has the DNA TGTGCCAGCAGTTACCACGGACTAGCGCGGAATGAGCAGTTCTTC. It specifies CASSYHGLARNEQFF. The chain combines TRBV6-5 with TRBJ2-1, with TRBD2 matching 9 bases. The CDR3 is 15 residues long. Unmatched junction bases numbered 6, after V lost 2 bases and J lost 7 bases. Germline V gives CDR1 MNHEY, CDR2 SVGAGI.

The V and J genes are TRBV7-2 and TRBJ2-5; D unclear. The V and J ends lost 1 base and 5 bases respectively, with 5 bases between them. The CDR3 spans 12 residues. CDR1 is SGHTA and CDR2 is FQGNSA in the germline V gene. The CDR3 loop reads CASSLVEETQYF. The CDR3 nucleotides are TGTGCCAGCAGCTTAGTCGAGGAGACCCAGTACTTC.

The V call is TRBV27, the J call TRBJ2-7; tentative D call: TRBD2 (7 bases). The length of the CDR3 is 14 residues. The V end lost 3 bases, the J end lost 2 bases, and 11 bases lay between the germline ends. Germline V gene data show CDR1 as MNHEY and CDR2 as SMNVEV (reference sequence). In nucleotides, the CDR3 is TGTGCCAGCAGTTTTGGGGGGGCAGCCTACGAGCAGTACTTC. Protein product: CASSFGGAAYEQYF.

CDR3 sequence: CASKWGEQETQYF. The CDR3 DNA reads TGTGCCAGCAAGTGGGGGGAACAAGAGACCCAGTACTTC. V gene TRBV2 combines with J gene TRBJ2-5, with a tentative D call TRBD2 (6 bases). Germline values: CDR1 SNHLY, CDR2 FYNNEI. V was clipped by 7 bases and J by 2 bases, with 11 bases between them. CDR3 length: 13 residues.

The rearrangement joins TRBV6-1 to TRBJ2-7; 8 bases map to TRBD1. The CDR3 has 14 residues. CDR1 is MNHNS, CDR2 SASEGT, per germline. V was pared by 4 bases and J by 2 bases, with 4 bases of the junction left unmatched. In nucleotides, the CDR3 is TGTGCCAGCAGTGGTAGGACAGGGACCTACGAGCAGTACTTC. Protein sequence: CASSGRTGTYEQYF.

CDR3 sequence: CASSFFGGAGELFF. The DNA for the CDR3 is TGTGCCAGCAGCTTTTTCGGGGGGGCCGGGGAGCTGTTTTTT. This chain joins TRBV13 and TRBJ2-2; TRBD2 matches at 8 bases. The CDR3 has 14 amino acids. Germline CDR1 PRHDT, CDR2 FYEKMQ (reference sequence). With 3 bases clipped from V and 6 bases from J, the junction kept 3 bases outside the gene matches.

The CDR3 DNA reads as TGTGCCAGCAGCTTGGGACAGGGGGTCTCACCCCTCCACTTT. It translates to CASSLGQGVSPLHF. The chain joins TRBV5-4 to TRBJ1-6, with 9 bases lining up with TRBD1. Germline CDR1 reads SGHNT; CDR2 reads YYREEE (reference sequence). Losses at the gene ends were 0 bases for V and 10 bases for J; bases not matched to a gene: 2. CDR3 size: 14 residues.

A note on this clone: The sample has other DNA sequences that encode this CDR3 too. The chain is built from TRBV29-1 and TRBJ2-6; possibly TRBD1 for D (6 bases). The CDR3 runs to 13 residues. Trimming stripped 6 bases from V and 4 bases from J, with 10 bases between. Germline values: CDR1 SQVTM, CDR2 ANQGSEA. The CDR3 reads CSVGASGANVLTF. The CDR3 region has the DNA TGCAGCGTGGGGGCGTCAGGGGCCAACGTCCTGACTTTC. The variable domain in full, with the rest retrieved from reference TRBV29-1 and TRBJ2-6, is SAVISQKPSRDICQRGTSLTIQCQVDSQVTMMFWYRQQPGQSLTLIATANQGSEATYESGFVIDKFPISRPNLTFSTLTVSNMSPEDSSIYLCSVGASGANVLTFGAGSRLTVL.

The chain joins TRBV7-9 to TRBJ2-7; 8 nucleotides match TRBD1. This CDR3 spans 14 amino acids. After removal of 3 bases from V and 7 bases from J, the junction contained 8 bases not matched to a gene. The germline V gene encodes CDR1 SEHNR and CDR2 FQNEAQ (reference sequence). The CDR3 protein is CASSFRQGLEEQYF. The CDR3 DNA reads TGTGCCAGCAGCTTTCGACAGGGGTTGGAAGAGCAGTACTTC.

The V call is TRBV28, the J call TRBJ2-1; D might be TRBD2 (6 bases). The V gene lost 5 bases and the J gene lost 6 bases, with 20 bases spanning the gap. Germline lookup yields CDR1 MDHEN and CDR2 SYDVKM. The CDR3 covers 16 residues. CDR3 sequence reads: CASSPSRTGVSNEQFF. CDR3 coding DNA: TGTGCCAGCAGTCCCTCCCGGACGGGGGTTTCCAATGAGCAGTTCTTC.